Described below is a single TCR beta chain sequence and its context. The antigen is not known. These data belong to a study of T cell responses to AZD1222 COVID-19 vaccine. The study's findings and limits: Every sample of the repertoires postdated the peak T cell response.

Second-dose timings of about 4 or about 12 weeks were pooled. Only in-frame clones appear in the TCRdb table, and some are missing; sequencing was by immunoSEQ multiplex PCR. The sample yields more than 70,000 clones, 85% to 95% seen once. The receptor's source is an adult who received the AZD1222 COVID-19 vaccine. Specimen: peripheral blood, collected 28 days after the second AZD1222 dose.

The chain's CDR3 is CASSPGTTSYNEQFF. CDR3 nucleotide sequence: TGTGCCAGCAGCCCGGGAACTACCTCCTACAATGAGCAGTTCTTC. This sequence joins TRBV7-2 and TRBJ2-1; possibly TRBD2 for D (5 bases). The CDR3 consists of 15 residues. Between the trimmed V and J ends, which lost 5 bases and 0 bases, there was a span of 11 bases. Germline V lookup: CDR1 SGHTA, CDR2 FQGNSA.